The clone carrying this TCR beta chain has more than one count but fewer than ten. What it recognizes is unknown. The sample is drawn from a study of T-cell memory formation after mild COVID-19. Whole-study findings and limits: Pre-infection memory harbored some responding clones, suggesting cross-reactive memory joined.

The 5'RACE method, run with constant-segment primers, produced TCR alpha and TCR beta cDNA libraries (carrying sample barcodes and UMIs). TCRdb recomputed calls from the 5' RACE reads with MiXCR, one row per CDR3 protein. The sample has about 110,000 distinct CDR3 sequences; 9.5% to 15% are singletons. V was clipped by 1 base and J by 10 bases; unmatched bases: 4. This CDR3 is built from 12 residues. Germline V CDR1 and CDR2: SQVTM, ANQGSEA. Material: PBMCs or a T cell subset sorted from them (not recorded which). V and J are TRBV29-1 and TRBJ2-1; 7 positions match TRBD1. The clonotype originates from an adult woman who had mild COVID-19 (a few samples of this study predate the infection). Cell type and time point are not known. The CDR3: CSVEAGQVEQFF. The CDR3 DNA follows: TGCAGCGTTGAAGCAGGACAGGTGGAGCAGTTCTTC.